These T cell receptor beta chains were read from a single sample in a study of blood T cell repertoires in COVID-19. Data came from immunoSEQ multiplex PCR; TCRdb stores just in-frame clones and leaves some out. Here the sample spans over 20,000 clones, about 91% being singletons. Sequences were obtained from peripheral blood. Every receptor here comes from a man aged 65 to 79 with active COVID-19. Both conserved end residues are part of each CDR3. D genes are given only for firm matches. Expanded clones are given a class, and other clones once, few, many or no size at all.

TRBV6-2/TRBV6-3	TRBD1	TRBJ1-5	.	CASSSSTGAGNQPQHF	TGTGCCAGCAGTTCGTCTACAGGGGCTGGAAATCAGCCCCAGCATTTT
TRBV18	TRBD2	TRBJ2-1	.	CASSPGSGGFRWREQFF	TGTGCCAGCTCACCGGGTAGCGGGGGGTTTCGTTGGAGAGAGCAGTTCTTC
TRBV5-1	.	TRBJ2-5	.	CASSGGAGFTETQYF	TGCGCCAGCAGCGGTGGAGCGGGCTTTACAGAGACCCAGTACTTC
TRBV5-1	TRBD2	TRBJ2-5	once	CASSAGLAVETQYF	TGCGCCAGCAGCGCCGGACTAGCGGTAGAGACCCAGTACTTC
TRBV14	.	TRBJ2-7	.	CASSQEGSGYYEQYF	TGTGCCAGCAGCCAAGAAGGTAGCGGTTACTACGAGCAGTACTTC
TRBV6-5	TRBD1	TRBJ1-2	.	CASSEGQGASYTF	TGTGCCAGCAGCGAGGGACAGGGGGCGAGCTACACCTTC
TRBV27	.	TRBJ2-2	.	CASSERGFESGELFF	TGTGCCAGCAGTGAACGGGGTTTCGAAAGCGGGGAGCTGTTTTTT
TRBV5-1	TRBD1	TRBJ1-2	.	CASSLGQGAPLGYTF	TGCGCCAGCAGCCTAGGACAGGGTGCACCTTTAGGCTACACCTTC
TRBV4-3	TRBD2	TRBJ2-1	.	CASSPGLAETSYNEQFF	TGCGCCAGCAGCCCCGGGCTAGCGGAGACTTCCTACAATGAGCAGTTCTTC
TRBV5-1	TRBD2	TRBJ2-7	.	CASSPGLAHSYEQYF	TGCGCCAGCAGCCCCGGACTAGCACACTCCTACGAGCAGTACTTC
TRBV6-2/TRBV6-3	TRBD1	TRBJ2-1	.	CASSRGQDIYNEQFF	TGTGCCAGCAGCCGGGGACAGGATATCTACAATGAGCAGTTCTTC
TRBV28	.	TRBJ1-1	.	CASSLTGMNTEAFF	TGTGCCAGCAGCCTGACAGGTATGAACACTGAAGCTTTCTTT
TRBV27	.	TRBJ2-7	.	CASSRRGEGAYEQYF	TGTGCCAGCAGTCGCCGAGGAGAGGGGGCCTACGAGCAGTACTTC
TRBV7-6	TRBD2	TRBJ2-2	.	CASSLVSGGNTGELFF	TGTGCCAGCAGCTTAGTTTCGGGGGGGAACACCGGGGAGCTGTTTTTT
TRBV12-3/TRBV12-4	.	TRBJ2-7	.	CASSPPPGGEQYF	TGTGCCAGCAGTCCCCCCCCGGGTGGGGAGCAGTACTTC
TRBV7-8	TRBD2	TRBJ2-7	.	CASSSGTRGEQYF	TGTGCCAGCAGCTCGGGGACTAGGGGCGAGCAGTACTTC
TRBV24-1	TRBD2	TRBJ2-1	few	CATSPSSGRPLNEQFF	TGTGCCACCAGCCCCTCTAGCGGGAGGCCATTAAATGAGCAGTTCTTC
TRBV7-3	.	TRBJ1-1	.	CASSFDMNTEAFF	TGTGCCAGCAGCTTCGACATGAACACTGAAGCTTTCTTT
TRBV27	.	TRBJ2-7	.	CASSLSLAGASYEQYF	TGTGCCAGCAGTTTATCGCTGGCGGGGGCCTCGTATGAGCAGTACTTC
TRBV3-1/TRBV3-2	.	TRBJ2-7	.	CASSQDGRGSEYF	TGTGCCAGCAGCCAAGATGGTCGAGGGAGCGAGTACTTC
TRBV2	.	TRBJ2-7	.	CASSEALSKYF	TGTGCCAGCAGTGAAGCGCTTAGCAAGTACTTC
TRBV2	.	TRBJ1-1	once	CASSGQGEAFF	TGTGCCAGCTCAGGGCAGGGGGAAGCTTTCTTT
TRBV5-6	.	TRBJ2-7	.	CASSFGSGSYEQYF	TGTGCCAGCAGCTTCGGGTCCGGGTCCTACGAGCAGTACTTC
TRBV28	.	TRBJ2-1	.	CASSLPPDSLSYNEQFF	TGTGCCAGCAGTTTACCACCCGACAGTCTCTCCTACAATGAGCAGTTCTTC
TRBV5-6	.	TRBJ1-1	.	CASSLDTMNTEAFF	TGTGCCAGCAGCTTGGACACCATGAACACTGAAGCTTTCTTT
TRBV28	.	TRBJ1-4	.	CASSFNSLRMYEKLFF	TGTGCCAGCAGTTTTAACTCCTTGCGGATGTATGAAAAACTGTTTTTT
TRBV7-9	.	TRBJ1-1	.	CASSLSGLAEAFF	TGTGCCAGCAGCTTGTCAGGGTTGGCTGAAGCTTTCTTT
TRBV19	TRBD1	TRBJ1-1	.	CASRETGSPEAFF	TGTGCCAGTAGGGAGACAGGGAGTCCTGAAGCTTTCTTT